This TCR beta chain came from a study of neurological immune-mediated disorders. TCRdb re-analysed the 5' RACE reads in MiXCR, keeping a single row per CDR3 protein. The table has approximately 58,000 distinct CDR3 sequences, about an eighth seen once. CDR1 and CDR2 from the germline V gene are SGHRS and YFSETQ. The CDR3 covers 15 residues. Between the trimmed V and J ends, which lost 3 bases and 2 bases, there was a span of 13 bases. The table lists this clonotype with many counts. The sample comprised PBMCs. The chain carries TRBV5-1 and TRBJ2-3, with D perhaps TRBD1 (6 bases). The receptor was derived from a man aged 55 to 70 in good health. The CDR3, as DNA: TGCGCCAGCAGCTCCGGGACACTCTACACAGATACGCAGTATTTT. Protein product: CASSSGTLYTDTQYF.